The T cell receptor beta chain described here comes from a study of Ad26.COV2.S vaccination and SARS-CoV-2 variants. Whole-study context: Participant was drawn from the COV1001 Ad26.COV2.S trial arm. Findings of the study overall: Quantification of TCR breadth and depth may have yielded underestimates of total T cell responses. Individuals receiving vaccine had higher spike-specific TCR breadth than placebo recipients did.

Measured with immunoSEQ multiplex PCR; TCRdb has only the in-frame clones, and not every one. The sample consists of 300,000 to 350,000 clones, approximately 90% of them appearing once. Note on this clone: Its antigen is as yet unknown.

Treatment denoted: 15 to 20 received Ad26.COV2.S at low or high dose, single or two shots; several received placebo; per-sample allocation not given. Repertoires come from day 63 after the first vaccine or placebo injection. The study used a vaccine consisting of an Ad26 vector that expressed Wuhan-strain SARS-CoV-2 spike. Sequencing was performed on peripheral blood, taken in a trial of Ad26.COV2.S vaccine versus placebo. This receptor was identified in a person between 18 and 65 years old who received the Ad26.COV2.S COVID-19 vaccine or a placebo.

CDR3 region: CASSLSRGRGEQYF. The CDR3 bases are TGTGCCAGCAGCCTTAGCAGGGGGCGAGGTGAGCAGTACTTC. The chain recombines TRBV13 with TRBJ2-7, with TRBD1 matching over 8 bases. CDR1 and CDR2 (germline): PRHDT, FYEKMQ (reference sequence). The CDR3 is 14 amino acids. The ends lost 5 bases at V and 7 bases at J; junction bases unmatched: 10. The variable domain in full, with the rest retrieved from reference TRBV13 and TRBJ2-7, is AAGVIQSPRHLIKEKRETATLKCYPIPRHDTVYWYQQGPGQDPQFLISFYEKMQSDKGSIPDRFSAQQFSDYHSELNMSSLELGDSALYFCASSLSRGRGEQYFGPGTRLTVT.